The entry below describes one TCR beta chain. The antigen remains undetermined. From the germline J gene comes the end of the CDR3, since the read stops 3 residues before it. This entry comes from a study of T cells in women clearing cervical HPV infection. Between the trimmed V and J ends, which lost 5 bases and 1 base, there was a span of 15 bases. The CDR3 runs to 15 residues. Germline-derived CDR1 and CDR2 are SGHDT and YYEEEE. Assay used: immunoSEQ multiplex PCR; TCRdb lists only in-frame clones, some missing. The listing contains roughly 30,000 clones. All participants had a single incident cervical HPV16 infection, and prevalent HPV16 infections were excluded. Notes on the study in general: CIN3+ cases had significantly higher TCR richness than controls; evenness did not differ. Richness differences could reflect unmeasured T-cell content per sample.

The sequence was collected from a woman aged 18 to 75 with a cervical HPV16 infection that either progressed to CIN3+ or cleared (not recorded which). What was sequenced was blood buffy coat. The V call is TRBV5-6, the J call TRBJ1-1; TRBD1 is a possible D gene (5 bases). The part of the CDR3 DNA that was read is TGTGCCAGCAGGCCGCCGGAGACAGAGAACACTGAA. Translation gives CASRPPETENTE. The whole CDR3 protein is CASRPPETENTEAFF.